Included here is one TCR beta chain sequence, with context. This CDR3 has 16 amino acids. The V and J ends lost 5 bases and 0 bases, in that order; junction bases with no gene match: 6. CDR1 is SGHVS, CDR2 FQNEAQ, per germline. Using immunoSEQ multiplex PCR, the repertoire was profiled, and TCRdb retains in-frame clones only, with some absent. The sample carries about 170,000 clones, roughly 84% recorded once. The sample belongs to a study of blood T cell repertoires in COVID-19. Background on the study: Specimens from acute and convalescent COVID-19 originated in the United States, Italy and Spain.

Participants' reported clinical history set cohort assignment. Source material: PBMCs or T cells enriched from blood (not recorded which). This chain connects TRBV7-8 to TRBJ2-4; 8 nucleotides match TRBD2. The clonotype originates from a human donor with acute COVID-19. The donor label of this sample is uncertain. This chain's CDR3 is CASSPERGLAKNIQYF. DNA for the CDR3: TGTGCCAGCAGCCCGGAGCGGGGGCTAGCCAAAAACATTCAGTACTTC.